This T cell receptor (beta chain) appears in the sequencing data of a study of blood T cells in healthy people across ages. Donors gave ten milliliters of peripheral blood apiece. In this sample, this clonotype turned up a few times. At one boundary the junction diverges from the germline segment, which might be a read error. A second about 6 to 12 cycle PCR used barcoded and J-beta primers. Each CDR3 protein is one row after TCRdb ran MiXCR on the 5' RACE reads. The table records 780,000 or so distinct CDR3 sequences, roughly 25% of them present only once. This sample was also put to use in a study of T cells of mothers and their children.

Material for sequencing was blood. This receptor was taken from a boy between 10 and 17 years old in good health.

Here the CDR3 DNA reads TGTGCCGGCAGCCATCGATCCCTCCCTGCAACTAATGAAAAACTGTTTTTT. Translation gives CAGSHRSLPATNEKLFF. The chain combines TRBV7-8 with TRBJ1-4; D ambiguous. The germline gives CDR1 SGHVS, CDR2 FQNEAQ. The CDR3 runs to 17 residues.